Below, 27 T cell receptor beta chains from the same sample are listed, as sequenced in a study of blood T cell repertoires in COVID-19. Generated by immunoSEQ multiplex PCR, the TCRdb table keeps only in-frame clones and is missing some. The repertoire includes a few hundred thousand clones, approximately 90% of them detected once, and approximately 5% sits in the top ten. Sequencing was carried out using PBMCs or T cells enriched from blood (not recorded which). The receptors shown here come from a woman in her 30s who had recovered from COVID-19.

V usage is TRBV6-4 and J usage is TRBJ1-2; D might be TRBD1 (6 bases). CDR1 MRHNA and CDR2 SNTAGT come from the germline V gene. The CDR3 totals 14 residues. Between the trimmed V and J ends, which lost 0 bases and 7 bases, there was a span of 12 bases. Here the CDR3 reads CASSDSGGRSGYTF. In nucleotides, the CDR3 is TGTGCCAGCAGTGACTCCGGGGGGCGTAGTGGCTACACCTTC.

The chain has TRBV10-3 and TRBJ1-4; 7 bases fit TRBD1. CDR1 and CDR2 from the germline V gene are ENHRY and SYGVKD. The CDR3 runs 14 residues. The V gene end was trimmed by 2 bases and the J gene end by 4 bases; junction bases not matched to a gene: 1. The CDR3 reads CAISEQGDNEKLFF. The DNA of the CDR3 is TGTGCCATCAGTGAGCAGGGGGATAATGAAAAACTGTTTTTT.

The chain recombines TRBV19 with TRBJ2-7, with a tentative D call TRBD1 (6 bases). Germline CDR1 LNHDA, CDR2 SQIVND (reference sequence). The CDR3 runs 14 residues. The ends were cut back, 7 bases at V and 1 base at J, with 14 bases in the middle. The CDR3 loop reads CASTPKGTSYEQYF. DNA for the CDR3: TGTGCCAGTACCCCCAAGGGGACATCCTACGAGCAGTACTTC. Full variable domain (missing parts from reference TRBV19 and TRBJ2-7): DGGITQSPKYLFRKEGQNVTLSCEQNLNHDAMYWYRQDPGQGLRLIYYSQIVNDFQKGDIAEGYSVSREKKESFPLTVTSAQKNPTAFYLCASTPKGTSYEQYFGPGTRLTVT.

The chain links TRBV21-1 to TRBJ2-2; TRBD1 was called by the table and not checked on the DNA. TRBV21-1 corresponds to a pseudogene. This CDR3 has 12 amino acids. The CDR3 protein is CSGTGEGWELFF. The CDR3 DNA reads TGCTCCGGGACAGGGGAAGGCTGGGAGCTGTTTTTT.

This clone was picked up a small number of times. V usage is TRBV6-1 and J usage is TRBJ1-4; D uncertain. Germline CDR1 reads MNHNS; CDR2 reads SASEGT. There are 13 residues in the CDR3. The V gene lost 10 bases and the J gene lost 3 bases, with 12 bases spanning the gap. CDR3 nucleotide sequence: TGTGCCACTCGCGAGGGAGCTAATGAAAAACTGTTTTTT. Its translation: CATREGANEKLFF.

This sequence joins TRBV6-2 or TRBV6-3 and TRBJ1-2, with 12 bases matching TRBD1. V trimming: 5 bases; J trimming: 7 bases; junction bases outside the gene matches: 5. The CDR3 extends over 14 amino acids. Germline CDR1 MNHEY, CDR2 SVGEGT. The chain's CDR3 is CASSPGQGAAGYTF. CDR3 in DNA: TGTGCCAGCAGTCCGGGACAGGGGGCGGCTGGCTACACCTTC.

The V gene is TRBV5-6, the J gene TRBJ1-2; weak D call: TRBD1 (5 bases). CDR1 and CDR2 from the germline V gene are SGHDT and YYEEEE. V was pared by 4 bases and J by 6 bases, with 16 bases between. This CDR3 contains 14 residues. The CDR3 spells CASSPPGGWDGYTF. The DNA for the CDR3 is TGTGCCAGCAGCCCCCCCGGGGGATGGGATGGCTACACCTTC.

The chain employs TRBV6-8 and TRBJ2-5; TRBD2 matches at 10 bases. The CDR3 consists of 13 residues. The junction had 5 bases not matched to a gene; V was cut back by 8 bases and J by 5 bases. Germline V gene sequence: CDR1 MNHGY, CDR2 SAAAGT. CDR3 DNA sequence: TGTGCCAGCCGCAGACTAGCGGGCGAGACCCAGTACTTC. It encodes CASRRLAGETQYF.

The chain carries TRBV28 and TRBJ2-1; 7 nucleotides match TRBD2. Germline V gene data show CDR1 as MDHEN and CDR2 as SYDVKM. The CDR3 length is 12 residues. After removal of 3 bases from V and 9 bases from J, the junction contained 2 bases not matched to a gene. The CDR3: CASSLGGGEQFF. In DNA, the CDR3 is TGTGCCAGCAGTTTGGGGGGGGGTGAGCAGTTCTTC.

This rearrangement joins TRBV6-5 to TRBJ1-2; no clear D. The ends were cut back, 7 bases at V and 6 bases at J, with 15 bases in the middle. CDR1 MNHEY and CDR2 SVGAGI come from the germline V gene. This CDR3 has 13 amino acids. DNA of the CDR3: TGTGCCAGCACAGACACGATCTCCGATGGCTACACCTTC. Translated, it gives CASTDTISDGYTF.

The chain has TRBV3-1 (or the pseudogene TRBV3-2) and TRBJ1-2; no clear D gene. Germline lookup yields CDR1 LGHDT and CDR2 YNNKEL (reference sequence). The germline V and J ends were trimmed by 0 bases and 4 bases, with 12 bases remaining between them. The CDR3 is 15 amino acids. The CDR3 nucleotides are TGTGCCAGCAGCCAAGAGGGCCTTTCCCTCTATGGCTACACCTTC. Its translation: CASSQEGLSLYGYTF.

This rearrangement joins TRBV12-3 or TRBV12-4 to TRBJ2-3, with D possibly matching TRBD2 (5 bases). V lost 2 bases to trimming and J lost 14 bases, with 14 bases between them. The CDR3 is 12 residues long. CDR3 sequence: CASSLRTSARYF. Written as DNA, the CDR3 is TGTGCCAGCAGTTTAAGGACTTCCGCCCGGTATTTT.

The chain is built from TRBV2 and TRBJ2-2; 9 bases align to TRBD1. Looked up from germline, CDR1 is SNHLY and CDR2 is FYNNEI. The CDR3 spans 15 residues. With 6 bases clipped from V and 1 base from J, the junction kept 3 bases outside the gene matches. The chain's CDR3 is CASSRGQGNTGELFF. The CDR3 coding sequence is TGTGCCAGCAGCAGGGGACAGGGGAACACCGGGGAGCTGTTTTTT.

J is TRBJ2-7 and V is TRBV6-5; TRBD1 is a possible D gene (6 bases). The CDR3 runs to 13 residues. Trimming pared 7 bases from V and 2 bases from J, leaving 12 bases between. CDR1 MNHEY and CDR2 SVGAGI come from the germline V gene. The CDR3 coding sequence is TGTGCCAGCACTTGGCAGGGGACCTACGAGCAGTACTTC. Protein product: CASTWQGTYEQYF.

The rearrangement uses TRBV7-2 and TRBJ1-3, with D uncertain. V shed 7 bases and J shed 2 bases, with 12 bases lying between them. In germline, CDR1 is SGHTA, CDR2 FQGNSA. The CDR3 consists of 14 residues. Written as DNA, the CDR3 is TGTGCCAGCACCTCGGGTCTCACTGGAAACACCATATATTTT. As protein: CASTSGLTGNTIYF.

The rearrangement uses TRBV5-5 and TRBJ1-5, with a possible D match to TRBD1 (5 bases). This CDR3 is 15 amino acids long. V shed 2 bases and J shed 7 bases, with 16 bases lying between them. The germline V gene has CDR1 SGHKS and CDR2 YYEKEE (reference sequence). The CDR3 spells CASSLVGGGGQPQHF. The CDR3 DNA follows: TGTGCCAGCAGCTTAGTAGGCGGGGGGGGACAGCCCCAGCATTTT. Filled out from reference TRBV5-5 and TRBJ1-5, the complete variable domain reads DAGVTQSPTHLIKTRGQQVTLRCSPISGHKSVSWYQQVLGQGPQFIFQYYEKEERGRGNFPDRFSARQFPNYSSELNVNALLLGDSALYLCASSLVGGGGQPQHFGDGTRLSIL.

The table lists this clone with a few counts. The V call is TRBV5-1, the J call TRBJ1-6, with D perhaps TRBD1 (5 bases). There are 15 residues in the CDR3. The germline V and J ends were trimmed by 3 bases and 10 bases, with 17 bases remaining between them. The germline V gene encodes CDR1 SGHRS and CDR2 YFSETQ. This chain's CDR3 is CASSWTQGSSSPLHF. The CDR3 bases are TGCGCCAGCAGCTGGACCCAGGGTAGTAGCTCACCCCTCCACTTT.

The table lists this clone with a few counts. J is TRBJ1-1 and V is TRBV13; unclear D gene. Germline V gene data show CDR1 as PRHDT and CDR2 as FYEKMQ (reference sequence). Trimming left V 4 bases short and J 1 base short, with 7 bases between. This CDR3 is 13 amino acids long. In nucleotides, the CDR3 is TGTGCCAGCAGCTCCACGGGGAACACTGAAGCTTTCTTT. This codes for CASSSTGNTEAFF.

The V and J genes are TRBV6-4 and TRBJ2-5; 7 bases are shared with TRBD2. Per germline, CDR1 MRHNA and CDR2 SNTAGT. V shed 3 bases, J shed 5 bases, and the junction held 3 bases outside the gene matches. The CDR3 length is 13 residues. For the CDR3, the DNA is TGTGCCAGCAGTGAGGGAGGGTCGGAGACCCAGTACTTC. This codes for CASSEGGSETQYF.

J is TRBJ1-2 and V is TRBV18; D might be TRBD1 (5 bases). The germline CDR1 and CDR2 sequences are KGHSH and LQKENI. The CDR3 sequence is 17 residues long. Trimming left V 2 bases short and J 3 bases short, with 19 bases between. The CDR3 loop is CASSPASTPGGDYGYTF. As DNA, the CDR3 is TGTGCCAGCTCACCAGCGTCGACACCCGGGGGAGACTATGGCTACACCTTC.

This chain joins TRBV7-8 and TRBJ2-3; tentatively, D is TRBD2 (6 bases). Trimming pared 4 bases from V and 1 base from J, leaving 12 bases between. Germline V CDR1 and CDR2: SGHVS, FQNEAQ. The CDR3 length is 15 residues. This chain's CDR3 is CASSSLTGGTDTQYF. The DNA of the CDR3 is TGTGCCAGCAGCTCCCTAACGGGGGGCACAGATACGCAGTATTTT.

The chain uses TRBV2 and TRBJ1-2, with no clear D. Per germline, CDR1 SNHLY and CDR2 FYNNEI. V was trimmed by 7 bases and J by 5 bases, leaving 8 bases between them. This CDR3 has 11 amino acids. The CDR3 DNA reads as TGTGCCAGCATGGCAGGTTATGGCTACACCTTC. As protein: CASMAGYGYTF.

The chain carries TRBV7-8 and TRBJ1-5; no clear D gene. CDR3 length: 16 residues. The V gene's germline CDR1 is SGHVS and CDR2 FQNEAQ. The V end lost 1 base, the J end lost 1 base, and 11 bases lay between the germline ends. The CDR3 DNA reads TGTGCCAGCAGCTTAGTAAGTGGTCAGAGCAATCAGCCCCAGCATTTT. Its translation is CASSLVSGQSNQPQHF.

CDR3 sequence (DNA): TGTGCCAGCAGCAGATCCGGGGACACTTACAATGAGCAGTTCTTC. Its translation: CASSRSGDTYNEQFF. This chain uses TRBV9 with TRBJ2-1, with D maybe TRBD1 (6 bases). This CDR3 has 15 amino acids. V was shortened by 4 bases and J by 4 bases, with 15 bases between the two germline ends. Germline assignment: CDR1 SGDLS and CDR2 YYNGEE.

The CDR3 protein is CASSPHSGRNTEAFF. As DNA, the CDR3 is TGTGCCAGCAGCCCCCACTCCGGGAGGAACACTGAAGCTTTCTTT. This chain links TRBV9 with TRBJ1-1; no reliable D call. This CDR3 has 15 residues. V was trimmed by 4 bases and J by 1 base, leaving 14 bases between them. Germline CDR1 and CDR2: SGDLS and YYNGEE.

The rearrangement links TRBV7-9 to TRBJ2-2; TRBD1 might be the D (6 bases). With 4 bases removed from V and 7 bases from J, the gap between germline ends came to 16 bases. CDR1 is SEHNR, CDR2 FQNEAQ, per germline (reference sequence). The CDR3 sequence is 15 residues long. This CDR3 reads CASSSGAPPGGELFF. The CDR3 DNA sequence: TGTGCCAGCAGCTCAGGGGCCCCGCCGGGCGGGGAGCTGTTTTTT.

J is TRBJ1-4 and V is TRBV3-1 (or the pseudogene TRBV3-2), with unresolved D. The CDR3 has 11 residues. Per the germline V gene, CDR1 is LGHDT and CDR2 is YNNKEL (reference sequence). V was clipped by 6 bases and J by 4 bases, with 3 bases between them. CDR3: CASSRNEKLFF. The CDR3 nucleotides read TGTGCCAGCAGTCGTAATGAAAAACTGTTTTTT.